These 23 T cell receptor beta chains were sequenced from one sample in a study of CD8+CD57+ T cells in acquired aplastic anemia. Profiling that covered TCR beta VDJ and CDR3 relied on genomic DNA as its template. MiXCR was run by TCRdb on the reads, yielding one entry per CDR3 protein. The sample includes approximately 160,000 distinct CDR3 sequences, approximately 43% seen only once; the top ten take 1.1%. The sample comprised sorted CD4+, CD8+, or CD8+CD57+ T cells (not recorded which) from PBMCs. The origin of the receptors is a human donor in good health.

This clonotype has at least ten counts. CDR3 bases: TGCAGCGTTGAAGAAATTGGGGGCATGGACAATGAGCAGTTCTTC. It is translated as CSVEEIGGMDNEQFF. V gene TRBV29-1 combines with J gene TRBJ2-1; tentative D call: TRBD1 (6 bases). CDR3 length equals 15 residues. The germline CDR1 and CDR2 sequences are SQVTM and ANQGSEA. The V end lost 0 bases, the J end lost 5 bases, and 14 bases lay between the germline ends.

This chain connects TRBV24-1 to TRBJ2-1, with 11 positions matching TRBD1. CDR3 size: 16 residues. Per germline, CDR1 KGHDR and CDR2 SFDVKD. After removal of 5 bases from V and 8 bases from J, the junction contained 10 bases not matched to a gene. CDR3: CATSVGVDRGRDEQFF. The CDR3 nucleotides are TGTGCCACCAGTGTGGGAGTGGACAGGGGGCGGGATGAGCAGTTCTTC.

This clonotype was found many times. The rearrangement uses TRBV19 and TRBJ2-2; D is undetermined. CDR1 is LNHDA, CDR2 SQIVND, per germline (reference sequence). The V and J ends lost 5 bases and 0 bases respectively, with 13 bases between them. The CDR3 runs 16 residues. CDR3 region: CASSFGSLANTGELFF. The CDR3, as DNA: TGTGCCAGTAGTTTCGGGTCCCTCGCGAACACCGGGGAGCTGTTTTTT.

This clonotype was recorded at least ten times. The V and J genes are TRBV20-1 and TRBJ2-2, with no clear D. Germline V CDR1 and CDR2: DFQATT, SNEGSKA (reference sequence). CDR3 size: 15 residues. The V end was cut by 1 base, the J end by 2 bases, with 11 bases between. The DNA for the CDR3 is TGCAGTGCTAGAGGTTCACAAACCAACACCGGGGAGCTGTTTTTT. This codes for CSARGSQTNTGELFF.

For this clonotype: The CDR3 carries no conserved terminal phenylalanine or tryptophan, so it likely arises from a read error. V usage is TRBV12-3 or TRBV12-4 and J usage is TRBJ1-2; D not resolved. The CDR3 length is 13 residues. This chain's CDR3 is CACSPRINYGYTL. The CDR3, as DNA: TGTGCCTGCAGTCCGAGGATTAACTATGGCTACACCCTC.

This clonotype came up many times. V is TRBV5-4 and J is TRBJ2-2, with D uncertain. This CDR3 is 15 amino acids long. Germline CDR1 reads SGHNT; CDR2 reads YYREEE (reference sequence). With 0 bases removed from V and 2 bases from J, the gap between germline ends came to 8 bases. As DNA, the CDR3 is TGTGCCAGCAGCTTGGCTACAGATAACACCGGGGAGCTGTTTTTT. The encoded protein is CASSLATDNTGELFF.

As regards this clonotype: A much larger clone differs from this one at a single base, so this may be a read error. V usage is TRBV9 and J usage is TRBJ1-1, with D uncertain. Germline values: CDR1 SGDLS, CDR2 YYNGEE. The CDR3 consists of 13 residues. The CDR3 is CASSVGQAPDAFF. DNA of the CDR3: TGTGCCAGCAGCGTAGGGCAGGCCCCTGACGCTTTCTTT.

The chain couples TRBV2 to TRBJ2-3; TRBD2 agrees at 8 bases. The J segment lost 5 bases and the V segment lost 3 bases, leaving 7 bases of the junction unmatched. Germline-derived CDR1 and CDR2 are SNHLY and FYNNEI. There are 15 residues in the CDR3. This chain's CDR3 is CASSDELAALDTQYF. The CDR3 DNA reads as TGTGCCAGCAGTGACGAACTAGCGGCATTAGATACGCAGTATTTT.

This clonotype has ten or more counts. V is TRBV6-1 and J is TRBJ1-5; D might be TRBD1 (5 bases). This CDR3 spans 16 amino acids. V was clipped by 5 bases and J by 0 bases, with 14 bases between them. CDR1 and CDR2 from the germline V gene are MNHNS and SASEGT. The CDR3 reads CASSPTRALSNQPQHF. The CDR3 coding sequence is TGTGCCAGCAGTCCGACCAGGGCGCTTAGCAATCAGCCCCAGCATTTT.

This clonotype has more than one count but fewer than ten. The J gene is TRBJ1-2, the V gene TRBV3-1; D possibly corresponds to TRBD1 (6 bases). V lost 3 bases to trimming and J lost 8 bases, with 13 bases between them. Germline-derived CDR1 and CDR2 are LGHDT and YNNKEL (reference sequence). CDR3 length: 13 amino acids. CDR3 residues: CASSQGGLNGYTF. CDR3 nucleotide sequence: TGTGCCAGCAGCCAGGGGGGGCTTAACGGCTACACCTTC. Combining the CDR3 with reference TRBV3-1 and TRBJ1-2 gives the whole variable domain DTAVSQTPKYLVTQMGNDKSIKCEQNLGHDTMYWYKQDSKKFLKIMFSYNNKELIINETVPNRFSPKSPDKAHLNLHINSLELGDSAVYFCASSQGGLNGYTFGSGTRLTVV.

J is TRBJ2-5 and V is TRBV15; D is ambiguous. The better agreement between TRBJ2-7 and the DNA end casts doubt on the J call. CDR3 length: 13 amino acids. Germline V gene data show CDR1 as LNHNV and CDR2 as YYDKDF (reference sequence). CDR3 loop: CATSRVDPYEQYF. The DNA of the CDR3 is TGTGCCACCAGCAGAGTGGACCCCTACGAGCAGTACTTC.

Notes on this clonotype: One end of the junction varies from germline; a read error may be responsible. J is TRBJ2-5 and V is TRBV7-3, with D unresolved. Germline CDR1 SGHTA, CDR2 FQGTGA. The CDR3 length is 13 residues. CDR3 DNA: TGTGCCAGCAGCTTAACAGGGCGGCAGACTCAGTACTTC. Amino acid sequence: CASSLTGRQTQYF. The full variable domain, with the rest looked up from reference TRBV7-3 and TRBJ2-5, is GAGVSQTPSNKVTEKGKYVELRCDPISGHTALYWYRQSLGQGPEFLIYFQGTGAADDSGLPNDRFFAVRPEGSVSTLKIQRTERGDSAVYLCASSLTGRQTQYFGPGTRLLVL.

This clonotype is judged medium-sized. The gene calls are TRBV10-2 and TRBJ1-6; D remains unclear. Germline lookup yields CDR1 WSHSY and CDR2 SAAADI. The V gene lost 8 bases and the J gene lost 9 bases, with 11 bases spanning the gap. The CDR3 is made up of 12 amino acids. The DNA for the CDR3 is TGCGCCAGCCGGACGTTCGGTTCACCCCTCCACTTT. Protein: CASRTFGSPLHF.

This clonotype was seen repeatedly, ten times or more. This chain joins TRBV6-6 and TRBJ2-1, with D perhaps matching TRBD1 or TRBD2 (5 bases each). The germline CDR1 and CDR2 sequences are MNHNY and SVGAGI (reference sequence). The CDR3 contains 14 residues. Trimming left V 2 bases short and J 1 base short, with 6 bases between. CDR3 in DNA: TGTGCCAGCAGTTACGGGGGATCCTACAATGAGCAGTTCTTC. The encoded protein is CASSYGGSYNEQFF.

V gene TRBV24-1 combines with J gene TRBJ2-5; the D gene is possibly TRBD1 (6 bases). V was clipped by 1 base and J by 2 bases, with 13 bases between them. The CDR3 has 16 amino acids. Germline V gene sequence: CDR1 KGHDR, CDR2 SFDVKD. CDR3 DNA sequence: TGTGCCACCAGTGATTTCCCCAGGGGACGACAAGAGACCCAGTACTTC. The encoded protein is CATSDFPRGRQETQYF.

This clonotype was counted at least ten times. This chain links TRBV9 with TRBJ1-4, with D unresolved. The CDR3 totals 13 residues. The V gene's germline CDR1 is SGDLS and CDR2 YYNGEE. The V gene lost 2 bases and the J gene lost 8 bases, with 10 bases spanning the gap. The CDR3 loop is CASSVGYREKLFF. The DNA of the CDR3 is TGTGCCAGCAGCGTGGGCTACAGAGAAAAACTGTTTTTT. The full variable domain, its missing parts supplied by reference TRBV9 and TRBJ1-4, is DSGVTQTPKHLITATGQRVTLRCSPRSGDLSVYWYQQSLDQGLQFLIQYYNGEERAKGNILERFSAQQFPDLHSELNLSSLELGDSALYFCASSVGYREKLFFGSGTQLSVL.

The V gene is TRBV10-3, the J gene TRBJ1-1; the D gene is possibly TRBD1 (5 bases). The germline V gene encodes CDR1 ENHRY and CDR2 SYGVKD. This CDR3 is 12 amino acids long. Trimming took 3 bases from V and 6 from J, leaving 8 bases between them. The CDR3 sequence: CAISDQGSEAFF. In DNA form, the CDR3 reads TGTGCCATCAGTGACCAGGGTTCTGAAGCTTTCTTT.

This clonotype has ten or more counts. This rearrangement joins TRBV11-1 to TRBJ1-1; 8 bases map to TRBD1. The CDR3 is 16 residues long. V shed 5 bases and J 1 base; nucleotides not matched to a gene: 9. Germline values: CDR1 SGHAT, CDR2 FQDESV (reference sequence). CDR3 residues: CASSPRSGTGNTEAFF. Written as DNA, the CDR3 is TGTGCCAGCAGCCCCCGGTCCGGGACAGGGAACACTGAAGCTTTCTTT.

This clonotype was found many times. V is TRBV5-1 and J is TRBJ2-7, with 7 bases that match TRBD1. The V segment lost 0 bases and the J segment 1 base; nucleotides outside the gene matches: 7. The CDR3 sequence is 16 residues long. The germline CDR1 and CDR2 sequences are SGHRS and YFSETQ. This CDR3 reads CASSLAGQDRSYEQYF. As DNA, the CDR3 is TGCGCCAGCAGCTTGGCCGGACAGGACAGGTCCTACGAGCAGTACTTC.

The genes are TRBV6-1 and TRBJ2-3; TRBD2 might be the D (6 bases). Germline V gene lookup returns CDR1 MNHNS and CDR2 SASEGT. V was shortened by 7 bases and J by 0 bases, with 8 bases between the two germline ends. This CDR3 has 13 residues. The CDR3 sequence: CASTAGSTDTQYF. In DNA form, the CDR3 reads TGTGCCAGCACCGCGGGGAGCACAGATACGCAGTATTTT.

A note on this clonotype: A much larger clonotype is one base distant, so this may be a read error. This chain uses TRBV10-3 with TRBJ1-4; no definite D call. The CDR3 has 15 residues. Germline CDR1 ENHRY, CDR2 SYGVKD. CDR3 loop: CASSYARGVNEKPFF. The DNA of the CDR3 is TGTGCCAGCAGTTACGCCCGGGGAGTAAATGAAAAACCGTTTTTT.

This clonotype has a handful of counts. The chain carries TRBV2 and TRBJ1-4; no reliable D call. Germline CDR1 is SNHLY and CDR2 is FYNNEI. This CDR3 region has 13 residues. V shed 5 bases and J shed 6 bases, with 10 bases lying between them. CDR3 residues: CASSWGDYEKLFF. The CDR3 bases are TGTGCCAGCAGTTGGGGAGACTATGAAAAACTGTTTTTT.

This clonotype came up a few times. CDR3 nucleotides: TGTGCCAGGGACGTGGGACAGGGGGCCTACGAGCAGTACTTC. As protein: CARDVGQGAYEQYF. The V call is TRBV2, the J call TRBJ2-7, with 11 bases lining up with TRBD1. V shed 9 bases, J shed 2 bases, and the junction held 6 bases outside the gene matches. This CDR3 has 14 amino acids. The germline V gene encodes CDR1 SNHLY and CDR2 FYNNEI.